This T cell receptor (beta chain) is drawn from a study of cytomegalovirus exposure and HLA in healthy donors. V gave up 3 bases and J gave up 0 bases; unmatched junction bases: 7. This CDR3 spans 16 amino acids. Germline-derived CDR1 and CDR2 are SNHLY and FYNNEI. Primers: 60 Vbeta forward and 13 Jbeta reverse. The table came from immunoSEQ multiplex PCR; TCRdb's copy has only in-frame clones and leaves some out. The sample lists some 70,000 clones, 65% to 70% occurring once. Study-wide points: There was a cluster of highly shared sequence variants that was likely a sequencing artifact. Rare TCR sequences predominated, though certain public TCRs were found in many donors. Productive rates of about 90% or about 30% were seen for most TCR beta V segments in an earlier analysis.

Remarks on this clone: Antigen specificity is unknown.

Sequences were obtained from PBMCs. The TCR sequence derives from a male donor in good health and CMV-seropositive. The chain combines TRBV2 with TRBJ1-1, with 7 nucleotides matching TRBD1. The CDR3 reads CASSDERGLLNTEAFF. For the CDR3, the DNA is TGTGCCAGCAGTGACGAAAGGGGGCTTTTGAACACTGAAGCTTTCTTT.